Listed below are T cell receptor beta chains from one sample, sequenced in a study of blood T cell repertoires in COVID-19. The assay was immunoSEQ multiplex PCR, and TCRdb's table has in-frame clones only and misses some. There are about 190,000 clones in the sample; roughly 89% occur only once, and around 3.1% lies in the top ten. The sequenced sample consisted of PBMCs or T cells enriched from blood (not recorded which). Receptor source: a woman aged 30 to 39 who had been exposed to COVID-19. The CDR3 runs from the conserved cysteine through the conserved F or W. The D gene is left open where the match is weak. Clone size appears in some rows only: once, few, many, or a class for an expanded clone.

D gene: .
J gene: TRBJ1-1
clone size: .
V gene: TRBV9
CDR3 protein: CASSEGPRGITEAFF
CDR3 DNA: TGTGCCAGCAGCGAGGGCCCGCGGGGGATCACTGAAGCTTTCTTT

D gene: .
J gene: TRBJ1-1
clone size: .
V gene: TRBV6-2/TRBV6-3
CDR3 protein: CASSVRTEAFF
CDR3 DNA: TGTGCCAGCAGTGTGAGGACTGAAGCTTTCTTT

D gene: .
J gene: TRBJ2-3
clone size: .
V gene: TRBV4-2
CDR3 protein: CASSPLTGSDTDTQYF
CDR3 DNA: TGTGCCAGCAGCCCCTTAACAGGGTCCGACACAGATACGCAGTATTTT

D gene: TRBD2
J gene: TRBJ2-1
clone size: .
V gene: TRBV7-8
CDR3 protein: CASSLPGRTSGGYNEQFF
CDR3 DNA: TGTGCCAGCAGCCTCCCTGGTAGGACTAGCGGGGGGTACAATGAGCAGTTCTTC

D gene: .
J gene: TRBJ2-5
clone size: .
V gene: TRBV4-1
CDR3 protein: CASSQAPRDVGTQYF
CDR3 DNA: TGCGCCAGCAGCCAAGCCCCCCGTGATGTCGGGACCCAGTACTTC

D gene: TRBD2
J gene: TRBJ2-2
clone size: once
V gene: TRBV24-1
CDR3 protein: CATSDRTSGGAGELFF
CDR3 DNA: TGTGCCACCAGTGACCGGACTAGCGGGGGGGCCGGGGAGCTGTTTTTT

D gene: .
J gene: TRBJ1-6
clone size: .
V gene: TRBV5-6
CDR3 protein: CASSPAEYSYNSPLHF
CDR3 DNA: TGTGCCAGCAGCCCGGCGGAGTACTCCTATAATTCACCCCTCCACTTT

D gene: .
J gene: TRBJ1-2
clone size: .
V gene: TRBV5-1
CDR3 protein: CASSLAADSLYGYTF
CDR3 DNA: TGCGCCAGCAGCTTGGCCGCGGACAGTCTTTATGGCTACACCTTC

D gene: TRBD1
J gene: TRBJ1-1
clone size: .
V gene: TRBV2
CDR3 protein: CASSGGQGARQRNTEAFF
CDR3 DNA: TGTGCCAGCAGTGGAGGACAGGGTGCCCGGCAGAGGAACACTGAAGCTTTCTTT

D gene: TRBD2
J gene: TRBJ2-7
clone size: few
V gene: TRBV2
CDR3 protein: CASMARRDYYEQYF
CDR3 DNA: TGTGCCAGCATGGCGAGGCGGGACTACTACGAGCAGTACTTC

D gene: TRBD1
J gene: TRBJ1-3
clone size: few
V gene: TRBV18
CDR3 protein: CASSPGGQGNTIYF
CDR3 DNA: TGTGCCAGCTCACCAGGGGGACAGGGAAACACCATATATTTT

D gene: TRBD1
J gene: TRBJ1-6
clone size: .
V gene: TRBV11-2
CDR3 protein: CASSKRGQGAYNSPLHF
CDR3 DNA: TGTGCCAGCAGCAAGAGGGGACAGGGGGCCTATAATTCACCCCTCCACTTT

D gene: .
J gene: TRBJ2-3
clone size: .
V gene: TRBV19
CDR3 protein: CASSMYRVYTDTQYF
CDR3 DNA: TGTGCCAGTAGTATGTACAGGGTATACACAGATACGCAGTATTTT

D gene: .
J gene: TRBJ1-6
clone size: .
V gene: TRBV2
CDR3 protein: CAAGQGPYNSPLHF
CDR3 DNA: TGTGCCGCGGGGCAGGGTCCCTATAATTCACCCCTCCACTTT

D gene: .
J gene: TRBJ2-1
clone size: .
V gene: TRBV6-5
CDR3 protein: CASTSSSSYNEQFF
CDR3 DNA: TGTGCCAGCACTAGCTCCAGCTCCTACAATGAGCAGTTCTTC

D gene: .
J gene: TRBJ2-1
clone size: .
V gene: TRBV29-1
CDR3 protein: CSVGPTGAYNEQFF
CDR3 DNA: TGCAGCGTTGGCCCCACAGGAGCCTACAATGAGCAGTTCTTC

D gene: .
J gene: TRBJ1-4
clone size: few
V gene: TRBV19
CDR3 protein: CASSIVNEKLFF
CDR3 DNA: TGTGCCAGTAGTATCGTGAATGAAAAACTGTTTTTT

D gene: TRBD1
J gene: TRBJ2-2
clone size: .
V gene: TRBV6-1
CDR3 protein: CASSERQGPNYKAGELFF
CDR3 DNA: TGTGCCAGCAGTGAACGACAGGGTCCTAATTATAAGGCCGGGGAGCTGTTTTTT

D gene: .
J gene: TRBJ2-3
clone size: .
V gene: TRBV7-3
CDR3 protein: CASSLIGLVDTDTQYF
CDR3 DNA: TGTGCCAGCAGCTTAATCGGCCTAGTAGACACAGATACGCAGTATTTT

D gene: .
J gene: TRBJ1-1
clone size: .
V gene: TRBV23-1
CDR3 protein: CASSQSQGIMNTEAFF
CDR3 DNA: TGCGCCAGCAGTCAATCCCAGGGGATCATGAACACTGAAGCTTTCTTT

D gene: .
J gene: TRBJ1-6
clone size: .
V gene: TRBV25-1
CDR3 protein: CASSDPQGSQSLHF
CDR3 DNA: TGTGCCAGCAGTGACCCTCAGGGTAGCCAATCCCTCCACTTT

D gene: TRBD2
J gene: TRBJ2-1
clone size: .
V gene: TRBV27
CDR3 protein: CASSSTSGGNNEQFF
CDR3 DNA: TGTGCCAGCAGTTCGACTAGCGGGGGGAACAATGAGCAGTTCTTC

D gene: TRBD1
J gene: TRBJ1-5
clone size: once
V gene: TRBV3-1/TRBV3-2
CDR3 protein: CASSQGRVGGKNQPQHF
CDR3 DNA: TGTGCCAGCAGCCAAGGGCGGGTAGGGGGCAAGAATCAGCCCCAGCATTTT

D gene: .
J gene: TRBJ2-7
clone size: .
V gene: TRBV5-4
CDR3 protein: CASSSPRQGGGGEQYF
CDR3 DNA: TGTGCCAGCAGCTCTCCCAGACAGGGTGGGGGAGGAGAGCAGTACTTC

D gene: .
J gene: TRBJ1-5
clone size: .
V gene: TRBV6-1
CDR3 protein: CASSEGRERNQPQHF
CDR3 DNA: TGTGCCAGCAGTGAGGGCAGGGAAAGGAATCAGCCCCAGCATTTT

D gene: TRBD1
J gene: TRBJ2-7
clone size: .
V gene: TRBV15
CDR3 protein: CATSSRGTGDWEQYF
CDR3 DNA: TGTGCCACCAGCTCTCGAGGGACAGGGGATTGGGAGCAGTACTTC

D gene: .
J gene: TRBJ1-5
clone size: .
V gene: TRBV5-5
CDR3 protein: CASSLNGGVGSYQPQHF
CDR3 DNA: TGTGCCAGCAGCTTGAATGGAGGGGTAGGTTCTTATCAGCCCCAGCATTTT

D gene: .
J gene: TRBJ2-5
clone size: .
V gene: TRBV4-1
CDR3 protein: CASSQESSVAVFQETQYF
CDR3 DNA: TGCGCCAGCAGCCAAGAATCTAGCGTTGCCGTGTTCCAAGAGACCCAGTACTTC

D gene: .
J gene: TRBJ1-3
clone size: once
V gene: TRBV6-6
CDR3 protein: CASSYGGRPRNTIYF
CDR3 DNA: TGTGCCAGCAGTTACGGTGGCAGGCCGCGAAACACCATATATTTT

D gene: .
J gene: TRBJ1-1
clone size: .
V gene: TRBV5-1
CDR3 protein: CASSLGIRGEAFF
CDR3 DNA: TGCGCCAGCAGCTTGGGTATCAGGGGTGAAGCTTTCTTT

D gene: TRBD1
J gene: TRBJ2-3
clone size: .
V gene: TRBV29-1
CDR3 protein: CSVAAGTGSTDTQYF
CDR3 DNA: TGCAGCGTTGCCGCCGGGACAGGGTCAACAGATACGCAGTATTTT

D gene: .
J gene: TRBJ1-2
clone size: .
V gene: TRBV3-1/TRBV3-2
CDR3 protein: CASSDRNPNYGYTF
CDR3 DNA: TGTGCCAGCAGTGACAGGAATCCTAACTATGGCTACACCTTC

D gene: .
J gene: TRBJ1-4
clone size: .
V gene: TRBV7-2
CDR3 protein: CASSLHGADNEKLFF
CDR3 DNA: TGTGCCAGCAGCTTACATGGGGCAGATAATGAAAAACTGTTTTTT

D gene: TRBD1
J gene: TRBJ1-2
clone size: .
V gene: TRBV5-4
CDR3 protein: CASSRPDRAYGYTF
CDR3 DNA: TGTGCCAGCAGCCGACCCGACAGGGCCTATGGCTACACCTTC

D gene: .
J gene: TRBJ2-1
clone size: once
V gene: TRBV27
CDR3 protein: CASSFSMVLDEQFF
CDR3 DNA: TGTGCCAGCAGTTTTTCAATGGTTTTAGATGAGCAGTTCTTC

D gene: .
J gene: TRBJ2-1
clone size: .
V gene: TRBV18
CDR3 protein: CASSGGVVSYNEQFF
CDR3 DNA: TGTGCCAGCTCAGGCGGGGTTGTCTCCTACAATGAGCAGTTCTTC

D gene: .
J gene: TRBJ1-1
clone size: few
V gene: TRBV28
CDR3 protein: CASSLGGRANTEAFF
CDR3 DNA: TGTGCCAGCAGTTTAGGCGGCAGGGCAAACACTGAAGCTTTCTTT

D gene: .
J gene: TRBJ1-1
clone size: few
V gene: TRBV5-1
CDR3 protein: CASSLSSGNTEAFF
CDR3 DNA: TGCGCCAGCAGCTTGTCTTCAGGGAACACTGAAGCTTTCTTT

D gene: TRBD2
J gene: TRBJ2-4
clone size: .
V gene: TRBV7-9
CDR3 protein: CASSLVAGGLLLF
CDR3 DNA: TGTGCCAGCAGCTTAGTAGCGGGGGGGCTCCTCCTCTTC

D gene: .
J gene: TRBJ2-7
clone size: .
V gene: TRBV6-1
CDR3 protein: CASGEGGRSSYEQYF
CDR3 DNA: TGTGCCAGCGGTGAAGGAGGCCGAAGCTCCTACGAGCAGTACTTC